The rows below give T cell receptor beta chains drawn from one sample of a study of T-cell memory formation after mild COVID-19. Each CDR3 protein gets one entry after TCRdb re-called the 5' RACE reads with MiXCR. The top ten hold approximately 8.1% of the sample, which has about 610,000 distinct CDR3 sequences, 17% seen once. The material sequenced was PBMCs or a T cell subset sorted from them (not recorded which). The source of these receptors is an adult woman who had mild COVID-19 (a few samples of this study predate the infection). Cell type and time point are not known. The CDR3 runs from the conserved cysteine through the conserved F or W. The D gene is left open where the match is weak. Clone size is not always given. Where it is, it says once, few, many or a class for expanded clones.

TRBJ2-5,few,TRBV5-5,-,TGTGCCAGCAGCCCCACTTGGATCACCCAGGGACCAGAGACCCAGTACTTC,CASSPTWITQGPETQYF
TRBJ1-1,-,TRBV9,-,TGTGCCAGCAGCCCCCAACAGGGAAGGGCTGAAGCTTTCTTT,CASSPQQGRAEAFF
TRBJ2-1,few,TRBV14,-,TGTGCCAGCAGCTCCCGGGACGGTCACAATGAGCAGTTCTTC,CASSSRDGHNEQFF
TRBJ1-2,-,TRBV14,-,TGTGCCAGCAGCCAAGAACCGGCTGGCTATGGCTACACCTTC,CASSQEPAGYGYTF
TRBJ2-5,few,TRBV4-3,-,TGCGCCAGCAGCCAAGAACGCGGAGCGTACCAAGAGACCCAGTACTTC,CASSQERGAYQETQYF
TRBJ2-3,-,TRBV18,TRBD2,TGTGCCAGCTCACCACGGACTAGCGGGGGGACCACAGATACGCAGTATTTT,CASSPRTSGGTTDTQYF
TRBJ2-3,-,TRBV5-1,TRBD2,TGCGCCAGCAGCTCCTTCTTGACTAGCGTGGACACAGATACGCAGTATTTT,CASSSFLTSVDTDTQYF
TRBJ2-1,few,TRBV5-6,-,TGTGCCAGCAGCCCGAGCAGGTCCAGATTCTCCTACAATGAGCAGTTCTTC,CASSPSRSRFSYNEQFF
TRBJ2-2,few,TRBV5-1,-,TGCGCCAGCAGCCTCGGGACTTTAACTTTTAACACCGGGGAGCTGTTTTTT,CASSLGTLTFNTGELFF
TRBJ2-2,many,TRBV11-2,-,TGTGCCAGCAGCTTGAACGGGGAGCTGTTTTTT,CASSLNGELFF
TRBJ2-7,-,TRBV3-1,-,TGTGCCAGCAGCCAAGGCGGGGCTTACTCCTACGAGCAGTACTTC,CASSQGGAYSYEQYF
TRBJ2-7,many,TRBV12-3/TRBV12-4,TRBD1,TGTGCCAGCAGTCCTCGACGGACAGGGAGGTACGAGCAGTACTTC,CASSPRRTGRYEQYF
TRBJ2-7,-,TRBV5-1,-,TGCGCCAGCAGCTTGACTCCGGGACACATCGAGCAGTACTTC,CASSLTPGHIEQYF
TRBJ2-7,-,TRBV12-5,TRBD2,TGTGCTAGTGGTCTCCAAGCGGGAGGCTACGAGCAGTACTTC,CASGLQAGGYEQYF
TRBJ2-1,few,TRBV7-9,TRBD1,TGTGCCAGCAGCTTTTCGATCCGACAGGGGAGAAATGAGCAGTTCTTC,CASSFSIRQGRNEQFF
TRBJ1-2,-,TRBV4-1,-,TGCGCCAGCAGCCAACGGGCGGGCAGCTTTTATGGCTACACCTTC,CASSQRAGSFYGYTF
TRBJ2-7,few,TRBV7-2,-,TGTGCCAGCAGCTTAGAGGGGCTGAGTAGGTACGAGCAGTACTTC,CASSLEGLSRYEQYF
TRBJ2-7,-,TRBV10-3,-,TGTGCCATCAGTGGATACAGCTCCTACGAGCAGTACTTC,CAISGYSSYEQYF
TRBJ2-7,few,TRBV7-2,-,TGTGCCAGCAGCCCCGAACCGGGACACGAGCAGTACTTC,CASSPEPGHEQYF
TRBJ2-1,-,TRBV6-2/TRBV6-3,TRBD2,TGTGCCAGCAGTTACCTAGCGGGCTCCTACAATGAGCAGTTCTTC,CASSYLAGSYNEQFF
TRBJ1-5,few,TRBV27,-,TGTGCCAGCAGTTTATCGACCAGGTTTCTCGGTCAGCCCCAGCATTTT,CASSLSTRFLGQPQHF
TRBJ2-7,-,TRBV21-1,-,TGTGCCAGCCTATTGATCGGGTCCAGCTTACGAGAGCAGTACTTC,CASLLIGSSLREQYF
TRBJ2-2,-,TRBV15,-,TGTGCCACCGAAATCTGGGGCGGAGACACCGGGGAGCTGTTTTTT,CATEIWGGDTGELFF
TRBJ2-7,once,TRBV11-2,TRBD2,TGTGCCAGCAGCTTCGGGGGGGTCTACGAGCAGTACTTC,CASSFGGVYEQYF
TRBJ2-5,few,TRBV24-1,-,TGTGCCACCAGTGACAAGGACGTACTCCATAAGACCCAGTACTTC,CATSDKDVLHKTQYF